This TCR beta chain originates from a study of blood T cell repertoires in COVID-19. Study details: Specimens from acute and convalescent COVID-19 originated in the United States, Italy and Spain. Sources were T cells, B-cell-depleted T cells, or PBMCs; the material itself was cDNA or gDNA.

Trimming removed 0 bases at V and 2 bases at J, with 8 bases between. CDR1 SGHVS and CDR2 FNYEAQ come from the germline V gene. The CDR3 sequence is 14 residues long. In the original processing: Scientists estimated how many nucleated cells there were by amplifying reference gene primers. TCRdb's table, derived via immunoSEQ multiplex PCR, lists solely in-frame clones and lacks some. V and J calls plus clone size are reproduced from that table; the DNA served to infer D and trimming. Of tens of thousands of clones in the sample, about 88% were seen once. The V and J genes are TRBV7-6 and TRBJ2-7, with D possibly matching TRBD2 (5 bases). The source material was peripheral blood. This TCR derives from a man aged 60-69 years with active COVID-19. The CDR3 reads CASSLAPGTYEQYF. CDR3 sequence (DNA): TGTGCCAGCAGCTTAGCACCCGGGACCTACGAGCAGTACTTC.